The clone carrying this TCR beta chain was detected a few times. This sample is drawn from a study of human T cells and chemical hapten exposure. Study context: Weekly diphenylcyclopropenone doses were given to patients' scalps across the roughly 25-week study. Patch tests of 0.01% DPC on the upper back were read at 6 days.

TCRdb passed the RACE reads through MiXCR, listing each CDR3 protein once. The sample consists of approximately 320,000 distinct CDR3 sequences, about 5% of them appearing once. Per germline, CDR1 SGHTA and CDR2 FQGNSA. The CDR3 spans 14 residues. Trimming pared 5 bases from V and 4 bases from J, leaving 9 bases between. Noted time point: pre-sensitization, week 0. Treatment denoted: therapeutic diphenylcyclopropenone sensitization with weekly scalp DPC. This chain uses TRBV7-2 with TRBJ1-6, with D unclear. The source is a woman younger than 30 with alopecia areata. Some clones in this sample may be carry-over from other donors' samples. The sequences come from whole blood, collected in connection with sensitization to the hapten diphenylcyclopropenone (DPC). CDR3 in DNA: TGTGCCAGCAGCCCACGGTTTTATAATTCACCCCTCCACTTT. Its protein is CASSPRFYNSPLHF.